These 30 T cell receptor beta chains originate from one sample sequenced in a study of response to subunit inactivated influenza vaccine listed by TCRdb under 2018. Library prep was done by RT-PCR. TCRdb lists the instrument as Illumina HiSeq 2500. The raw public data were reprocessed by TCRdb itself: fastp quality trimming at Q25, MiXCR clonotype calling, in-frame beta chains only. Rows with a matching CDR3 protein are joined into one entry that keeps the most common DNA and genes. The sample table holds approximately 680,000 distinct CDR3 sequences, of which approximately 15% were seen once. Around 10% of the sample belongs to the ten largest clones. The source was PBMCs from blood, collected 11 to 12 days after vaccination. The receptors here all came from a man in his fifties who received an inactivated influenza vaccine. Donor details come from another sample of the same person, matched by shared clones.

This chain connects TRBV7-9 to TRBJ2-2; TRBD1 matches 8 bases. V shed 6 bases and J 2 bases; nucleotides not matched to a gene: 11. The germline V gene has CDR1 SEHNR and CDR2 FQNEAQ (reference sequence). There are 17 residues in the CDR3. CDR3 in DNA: TGTGCCAGCAGGCACCCAGGGGGCACGAAAAACACCGGGGAGCTGTTTTTT. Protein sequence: CASRHPGGTKNTGELFF.

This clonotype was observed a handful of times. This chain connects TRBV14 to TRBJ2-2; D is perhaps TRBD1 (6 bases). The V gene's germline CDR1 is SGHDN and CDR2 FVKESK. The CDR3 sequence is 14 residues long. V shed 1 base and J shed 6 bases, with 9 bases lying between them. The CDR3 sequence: CASSQAGVPGELFF. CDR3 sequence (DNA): TGTGCCAGCAGCCAAGCAGGGGTCCCCGGGGAGCTGTTTTTT.

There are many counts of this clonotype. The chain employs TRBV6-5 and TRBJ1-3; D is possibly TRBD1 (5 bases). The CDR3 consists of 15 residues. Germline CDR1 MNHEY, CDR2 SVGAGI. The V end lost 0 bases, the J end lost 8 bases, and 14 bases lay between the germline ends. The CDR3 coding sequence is TGTGCCAGCAGTTACTCTCCGGGACTGGGGGACACCATATATTTT. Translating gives CASSYSPGLGDTIYF.

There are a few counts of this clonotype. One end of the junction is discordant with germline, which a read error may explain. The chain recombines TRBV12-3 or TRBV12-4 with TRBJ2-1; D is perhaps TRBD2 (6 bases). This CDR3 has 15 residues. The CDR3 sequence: CASRLGTPPNNEQFF. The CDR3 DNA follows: TGTGCCAGCAGATTAGGGACTCCTCCAAACAATGAGCAGTTCTTC.

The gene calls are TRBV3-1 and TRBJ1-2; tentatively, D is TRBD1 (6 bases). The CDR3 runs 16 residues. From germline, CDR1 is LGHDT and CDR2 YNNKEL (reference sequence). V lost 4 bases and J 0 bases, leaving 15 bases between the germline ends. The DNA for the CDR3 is TGTGCCAGCAGCCCGCTCCTAAGGACAGCTAACTATGGCTACACCTTC. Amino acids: CASSPLLRTANYGYTF.

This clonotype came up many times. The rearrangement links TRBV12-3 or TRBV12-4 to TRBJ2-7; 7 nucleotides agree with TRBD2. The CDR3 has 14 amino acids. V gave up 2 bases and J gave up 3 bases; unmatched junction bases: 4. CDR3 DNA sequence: TGTGCCAGCAGTTTATCCGGGAGGTTCTACGAGCAGTACTTC. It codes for CASSLSGRFYEQYF.

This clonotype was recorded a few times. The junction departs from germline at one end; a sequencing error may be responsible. The CDR3 bases are TGTGCCAGCCGCCTAGCGGGGGGACAAGGGACCCAGTACTTC. The encoded protein is CASRLAGGQGTQYF. V gene TRBV6-1 combines with J gene TRBJ2-5, with TRBD2 matching 11 bases. This CDR3 is built from 14 residues. Germline lookup yields CDR1 MNHNS and CDR2 SASEGT.

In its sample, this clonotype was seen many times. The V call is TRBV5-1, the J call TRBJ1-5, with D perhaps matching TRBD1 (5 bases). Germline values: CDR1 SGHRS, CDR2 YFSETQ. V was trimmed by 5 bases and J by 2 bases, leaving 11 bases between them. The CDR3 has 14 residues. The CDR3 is CASSAGGGNQPQHF. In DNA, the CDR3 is TGCGCCAGCAGTGCCGGGGGGGGCAATCAGCCCCAGCATTTT.

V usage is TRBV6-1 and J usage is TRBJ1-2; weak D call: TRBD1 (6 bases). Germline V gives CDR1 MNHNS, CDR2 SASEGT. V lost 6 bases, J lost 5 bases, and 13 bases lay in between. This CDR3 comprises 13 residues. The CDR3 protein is CASRLNREYGYTF. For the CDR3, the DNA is TGTGCCAGCAGATTGAACAGGGAATATGGCTACACCTTC.

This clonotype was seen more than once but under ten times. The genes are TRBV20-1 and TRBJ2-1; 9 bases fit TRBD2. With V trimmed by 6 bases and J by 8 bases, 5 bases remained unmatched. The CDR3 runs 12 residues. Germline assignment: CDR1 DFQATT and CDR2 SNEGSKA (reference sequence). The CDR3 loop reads CSAFSGSYEQFF. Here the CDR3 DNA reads TGCAGTGCATTTAGCGGGAGCTATGAGCAGTTCTTC.

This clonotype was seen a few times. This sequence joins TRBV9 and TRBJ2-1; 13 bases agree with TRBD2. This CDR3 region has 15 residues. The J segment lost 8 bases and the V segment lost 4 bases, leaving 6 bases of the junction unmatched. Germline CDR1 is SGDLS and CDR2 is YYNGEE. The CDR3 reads CASSHRLAGGHEQFF. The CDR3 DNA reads TGTGCCAGCAGCCACCGACTAGCGGGAGGCCATGAGCAGTTCTTC.

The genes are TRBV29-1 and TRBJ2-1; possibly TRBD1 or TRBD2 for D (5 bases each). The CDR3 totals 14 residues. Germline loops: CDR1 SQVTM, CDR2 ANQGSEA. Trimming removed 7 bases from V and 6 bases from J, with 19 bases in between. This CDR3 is CSARGGRRVNEQFF. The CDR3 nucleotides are TGCAGCGCTAGGGGCGGGCGAAGGGTCAATGAGCAGTTCTTC.

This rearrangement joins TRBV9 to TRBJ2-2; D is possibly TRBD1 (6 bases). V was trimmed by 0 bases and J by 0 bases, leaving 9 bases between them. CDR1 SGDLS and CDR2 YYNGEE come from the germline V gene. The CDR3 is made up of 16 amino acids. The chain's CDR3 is CASSVGGQANTGELFF. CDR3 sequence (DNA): TGTGCCAGCAGCGTAGGGGGGCAGGCGAACACCGGGGAGCTGTTTTTT.

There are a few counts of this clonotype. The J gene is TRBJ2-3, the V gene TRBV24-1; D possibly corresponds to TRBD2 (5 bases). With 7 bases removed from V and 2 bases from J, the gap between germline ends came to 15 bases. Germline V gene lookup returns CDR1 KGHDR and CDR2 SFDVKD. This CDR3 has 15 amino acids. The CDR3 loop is CATRPTSGLTDTQYF. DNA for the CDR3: TGTGCCACCAGACCAACTAGTGGGCTCACAGATACGCAGTATTTT.

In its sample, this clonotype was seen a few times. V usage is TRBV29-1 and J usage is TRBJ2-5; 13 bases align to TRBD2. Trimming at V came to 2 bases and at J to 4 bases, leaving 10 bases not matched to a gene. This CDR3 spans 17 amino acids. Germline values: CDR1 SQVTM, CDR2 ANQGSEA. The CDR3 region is CSVEPARLAGGSETQYF. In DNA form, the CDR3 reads TGCAGCGTTGAACCGGCCAGACTAGCGGGGGGTTCAGAGACCCAGTACTTC.

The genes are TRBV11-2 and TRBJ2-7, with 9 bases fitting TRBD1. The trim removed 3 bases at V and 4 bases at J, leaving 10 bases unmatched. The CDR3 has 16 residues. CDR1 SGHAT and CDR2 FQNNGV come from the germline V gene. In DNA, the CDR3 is TGTGCCAGCAGCTTGACCCCGGGACAGGGTTCGTACGAGCAGTACTTC. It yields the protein CASSLTPGQGSYEQYF.

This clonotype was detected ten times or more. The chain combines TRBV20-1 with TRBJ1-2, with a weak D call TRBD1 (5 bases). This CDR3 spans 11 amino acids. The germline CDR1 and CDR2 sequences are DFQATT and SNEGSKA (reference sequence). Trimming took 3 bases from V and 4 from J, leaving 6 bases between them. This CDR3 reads CSASGGYGYTF. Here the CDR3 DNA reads TGCAGTGCTAGTGGGGGCTATGGCTACACCTTC.

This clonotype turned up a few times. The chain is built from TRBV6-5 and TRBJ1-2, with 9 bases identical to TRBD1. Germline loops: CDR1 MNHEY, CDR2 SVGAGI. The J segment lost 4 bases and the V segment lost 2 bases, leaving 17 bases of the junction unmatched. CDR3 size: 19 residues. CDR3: CASSYLTGTGSLRSYGYTF. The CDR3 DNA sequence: TGTGCCAGCAGTTACCTTACCGGGACAGGGTCCCTAAGGAGCTATGGCTACACCTTC.

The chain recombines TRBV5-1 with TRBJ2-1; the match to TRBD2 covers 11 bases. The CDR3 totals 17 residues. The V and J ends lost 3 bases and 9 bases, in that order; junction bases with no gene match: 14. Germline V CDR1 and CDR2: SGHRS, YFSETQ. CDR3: CASSSPSGRTYSSEQFF. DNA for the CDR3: TGCGCCAGCAGCTCTCCTAGCGGGAGGACCTATTCTTCTGAGCAGTTCTTC.

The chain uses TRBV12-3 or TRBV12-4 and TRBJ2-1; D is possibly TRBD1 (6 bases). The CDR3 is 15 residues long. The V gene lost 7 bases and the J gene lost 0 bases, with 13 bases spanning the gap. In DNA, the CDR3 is TGTGCCAGCACCCAGGGGCAAAGCTCCTACAATGAGCAGTTCTTC. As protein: CASTQGQSSYNEQFF.

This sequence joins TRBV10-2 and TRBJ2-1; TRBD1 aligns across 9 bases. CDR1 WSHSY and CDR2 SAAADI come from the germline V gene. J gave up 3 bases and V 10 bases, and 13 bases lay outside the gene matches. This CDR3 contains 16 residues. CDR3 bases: TGCGCCACCGCTGCCCTCGACAGGGGGTACTACAATGAGCAGTTCTTC. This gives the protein CATAALDRGYYNEQFF.

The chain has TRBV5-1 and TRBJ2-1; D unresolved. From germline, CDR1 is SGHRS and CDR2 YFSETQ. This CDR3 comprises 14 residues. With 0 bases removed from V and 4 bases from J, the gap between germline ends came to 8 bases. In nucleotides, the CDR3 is TGCGCCAGCAGCTTGGAGGCCCGATACAATGAGCAGTTCTTC. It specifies CASSLEARYNEQFF.

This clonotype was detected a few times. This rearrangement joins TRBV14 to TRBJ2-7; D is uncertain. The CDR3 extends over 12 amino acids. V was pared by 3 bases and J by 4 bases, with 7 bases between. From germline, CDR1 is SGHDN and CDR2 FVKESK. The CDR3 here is CASSQLDYEQYF. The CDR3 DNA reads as TGTGCCAGCAGCCAGCTTGATTACGAGCAGTACTTC.

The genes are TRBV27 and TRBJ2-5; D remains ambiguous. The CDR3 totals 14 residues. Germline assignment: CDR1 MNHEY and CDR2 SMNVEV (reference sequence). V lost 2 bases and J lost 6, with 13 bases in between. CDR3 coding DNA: TGTGCCAGCAGTTTAGGAGTACCCTGGCAGACCCAGTACTTC. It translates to CASSLGVPWQTQYF.

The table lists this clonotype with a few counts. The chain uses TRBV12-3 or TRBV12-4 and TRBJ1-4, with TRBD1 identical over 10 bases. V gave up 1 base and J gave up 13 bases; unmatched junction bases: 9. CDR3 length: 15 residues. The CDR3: CASSLGQGAPAGLFF. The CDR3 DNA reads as TGTGCCAGCAGTTTAGGACAGGGGGCGCCGGCGGGACTGTTTTTT.

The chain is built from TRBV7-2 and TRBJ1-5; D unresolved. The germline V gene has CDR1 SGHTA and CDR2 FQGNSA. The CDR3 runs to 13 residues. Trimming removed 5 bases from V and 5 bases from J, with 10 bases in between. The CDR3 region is CASSPPGDQPQHF. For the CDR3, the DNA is TGTGCCAGCAGCCCACCGGGAGATCAGCCCCAGCATTTT.

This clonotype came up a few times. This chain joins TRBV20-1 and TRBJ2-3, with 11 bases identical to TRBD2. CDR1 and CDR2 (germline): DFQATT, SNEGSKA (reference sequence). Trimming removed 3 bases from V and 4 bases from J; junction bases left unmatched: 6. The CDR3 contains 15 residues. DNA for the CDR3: TGCAGTGCTAGTGGGACTAGCGGATACCCAGATACGCAGTATTTT. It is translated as CSASGTSGYPDTQYF.

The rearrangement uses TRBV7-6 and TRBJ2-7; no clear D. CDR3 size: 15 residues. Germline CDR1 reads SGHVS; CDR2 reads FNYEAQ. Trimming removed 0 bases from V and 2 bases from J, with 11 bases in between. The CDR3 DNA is TGTGCCAGCAGCTTAGCGGCACTACCGACCTACGAGCAGTACTTC. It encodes CASSLAALPTYEQYF. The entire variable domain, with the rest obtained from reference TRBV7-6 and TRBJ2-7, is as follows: GAGVSQSPRYKVTKRGQDVALRCDPISGHVSLYWYRQALGQGPEFLTYFNYEAQQDKSGLPNDRFSAERPEGSISTLTIQRTEQRDSAMYRCASSLAALPTYEQYFGPGTRLTVT.

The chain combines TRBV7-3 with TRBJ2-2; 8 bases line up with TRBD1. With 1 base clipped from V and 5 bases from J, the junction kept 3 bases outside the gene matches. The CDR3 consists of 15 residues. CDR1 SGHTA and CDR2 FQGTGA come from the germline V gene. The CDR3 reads CASSLSRGLTGELFF. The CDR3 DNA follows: TGTGCCAGCAGCTTAAGCAGGGGGCTGACCGGGGAGCTGTTTTTT.

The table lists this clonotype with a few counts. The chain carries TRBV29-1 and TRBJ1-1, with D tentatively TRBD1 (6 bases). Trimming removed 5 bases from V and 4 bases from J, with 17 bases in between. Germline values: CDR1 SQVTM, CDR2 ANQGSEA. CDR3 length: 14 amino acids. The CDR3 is CSVSRTVGGTEAFF. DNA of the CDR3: TGCAGCGTTTCTAGGACAGTCGGAGGCACTGAAGCTTTCTTT.